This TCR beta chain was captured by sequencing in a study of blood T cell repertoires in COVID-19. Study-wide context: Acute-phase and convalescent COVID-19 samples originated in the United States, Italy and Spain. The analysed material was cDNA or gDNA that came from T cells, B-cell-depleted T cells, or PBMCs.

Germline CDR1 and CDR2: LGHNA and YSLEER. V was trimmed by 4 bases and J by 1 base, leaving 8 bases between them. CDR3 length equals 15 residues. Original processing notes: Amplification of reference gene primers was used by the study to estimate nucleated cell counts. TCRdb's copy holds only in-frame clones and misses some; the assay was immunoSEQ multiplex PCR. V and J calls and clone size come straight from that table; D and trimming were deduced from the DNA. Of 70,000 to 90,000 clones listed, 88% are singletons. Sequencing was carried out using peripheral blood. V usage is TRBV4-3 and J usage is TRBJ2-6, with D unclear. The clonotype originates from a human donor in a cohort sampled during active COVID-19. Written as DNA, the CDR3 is TGCGCCAGCAGCCGTCAGGTGTCTGGGGCCAACGTCCTGACTTTC. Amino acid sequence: CASSRQVSGANVLTF.